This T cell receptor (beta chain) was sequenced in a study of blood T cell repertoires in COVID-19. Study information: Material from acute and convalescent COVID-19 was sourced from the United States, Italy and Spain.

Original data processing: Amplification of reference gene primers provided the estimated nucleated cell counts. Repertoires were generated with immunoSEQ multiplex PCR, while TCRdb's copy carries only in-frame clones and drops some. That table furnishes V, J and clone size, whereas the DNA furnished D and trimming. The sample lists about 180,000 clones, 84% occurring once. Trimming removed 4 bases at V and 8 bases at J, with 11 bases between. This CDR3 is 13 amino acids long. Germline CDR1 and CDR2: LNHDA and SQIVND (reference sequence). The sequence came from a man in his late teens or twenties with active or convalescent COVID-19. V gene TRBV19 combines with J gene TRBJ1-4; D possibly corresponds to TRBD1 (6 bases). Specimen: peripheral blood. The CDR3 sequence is CASSTPQGEKLFF. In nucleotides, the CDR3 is TGTGCCAGTAGTACCCCCCAGGGGGAAAAACTGTTTTTT.